Following are 23 T cell receptor beta chains from one sample sequenced in a study of cytomegalovirus exposure and HLA in healthy donors. The PCR contained 60 Vbeta and 13 Jbeta primers. Profiling relied on immunoSEQ multiplex PCR, and the TCRdb table lists in-frame clones only, not all of them. The table has 100,000 to 140,000 clones, around 67% seen once. What was sequenced was PBMCs. These receptors were taken from a woman aged 40-49 years in good health and CMV-seropositive.

The table lists this clone with a count of one. For the CDR3, the DNA is TGTGCCAGCAGTGACAGGGGGCAGACAGATACGCAGTATTTT. Its translation is CASSDRGQTDTQYF. The chain is built from TRBV6-1 and TRBJ2-3, with TRBD1 matching 8 bases. The length of the CDR3 is 14 residues. The V segment lost 3 bases and the J segment 3 bases; nucleotides outside the gene matches: 2. Germline CDR1 and CDR2: MNHNS and SASEGT.

The genes are TRBV11-2 and TRBJ1-1; D not resolved. V was shortened by 5 bases and J by 8 bases, with 9 bases between the two germline ends. Germline V gives CDR1 SGHAT, CDR2 FQNNGV. There are 11 residues in the CDR3. This chain's CDR3 is CASSRAVEAFF. CDR3 nucleotide sequence: TGTGCCAGCAGCCGCGCCGTGGAAGCTTTCTTT. Full variable domain (outside the CDR3, taken from reference TRBV11-2 and TRBJ1-1): EAGVAQSPRYKIIEKRQSVAFWCNPISGHATLYWYQQILGQGPKLLIQFQNNGVVDDSQLPKDRFSAERLKGVDSTLKIQPAKLEDSAVYLCASSRAVEAFFGQGTRLTVV.

This chain connects TRBV4-1 to TRBJ1-2; 7 bases are shared with TRBD1. This CDR3 contains 16 residues. Per the germline V gene, CDR1 is MGHRA and CDR2 is YSYEKL. Losses at the gene ends were 6 bases for V and 0 bases for J; bases not matched to a gene: 10. The CDR3 region is CASRMTGTASNYGYTF. The CDR3 coding sequence is TGCGCCAGCAGAATGACCGGGACAGCGTCTAACTATGGCTACACCTTC.

CDR3 amino acids: CASSEGGTGAEKLFF. As DNA, the CDR3 is TGTGCCAGCAGTGAAGGGGGGACAGGGGCGGAAAAACTGTTTTTT. The chain combines TRBV6-1 with TRBJ1-4, with 10 positions matching TRBD1. CDR1 is MNHNS, CDR2 SASEGT, per germline. The V segment lost 1 base and the J segment 8 bases; nucleotides outside the gene matches: 4. The length of the CDR3 is 15 residues.

The chain links TRBV19 to TRBJ2-1; 7 positions agree with TRBD2. The CDR3 consists of 16 residues. Per the germline V gene, CDR1 is LNHDA and CDR2 is SQIVND (reference sequence). Losses at the gene ends were 6 bases for V and 3 bases for J; bases not matched to a gene: 11. The CDR3 DNA reads as TGTGCCAGTAGGCCTCAAAAGCGGGGCGACTACAATGAGCAGTTCTTC. Translation gives CASRPQKRGDYNEQFF.

The CDR3 nucleotides are TGCGCCAGCAGCCTCCGGACTAGCGGGGGGGCCGGAGAGACCCAGTACTTC. Translated, it gives CASSLRTSGGAGETQYF. The rearrangement uses TRBV5-1 and TRBJ2-5; TRBD2 aligns across 15 bases. The CDR3 totals 17 residues. CDR1 SGHRS and CDR2 YFSETQ come from the germline V gene. V shed 4 bases, J shed 4 bases, and the junction held 8 bases outside the gene matches.

The rearrangement joins TRBV4-2 to TRBJ2-1; TRBD2 matches 10 bases. Trimming took 2 bases from V and 6 from J; bases not matched to a gene: 4. The CDR3 length is 15 residues. The V gene's germline CDR1 is LGHNA and CDR2 YNFKEQ. CDR3 residues: CASSQSGGAGNEQFF. The CDR3 DNA sequence: TGTGCCAGCAGCCAAAGCGGGGGGGCCGGCAATGAGCAGTTCTTC.

The chain employs TRBV14 and TRBJ1-2, with a tentative D call TRBD1 (6 bases). Germline values: CDR1 SGHDN, CDR2 FVKESK. Trimming left V 0 bases short and J 7 bases short, with 18 bases between. CDR3 length equals 16 residues. CDR3 loop: CASSQEGYAGASGYTF. The CDR3 DNA reads TGTGCCAGCAGCCAAGAAGGGTATGCGGGGGCTTCTGGCTACACCTTC. Complete variable domain (other parts from reference TRBV14 and TRBJ1-2): EAGVTQFPSHSVIEKGQTVTLRCDPISGHDNLYWYRRVMGKEIKFLLHFVKESKQDESGMPNNRFLAERTGGTYSTLKVQPAELEDSGVYFCASSQEGYAGASGYTFGSGTRLTVV.

The chain uses TRBV5-4 and TRBJ2-3; 9 bases map to TRBD2. The V segment lost 10 bases and the J segment 3 bases; nucleotides outside the gene matches: 6. Germline loops: CDR1 SGHNT, CDR2 YYREEE (reference sequence). The CDR3 has 13 amino acids. CDR3 region: CASEAGGTDTQYF. The CDR3 DNA reads TGTGCCTCAGAAGCGGGGGGTACAGATACGCAGTATTTT.

The chain has TRBV10-1 and TRBJ2-7; tentatively, D is TRBD1 (6 bases). The V end was cut by 6 bases, the J end by 5 bases, with 20 bases between. The CDR3 length is 15 residues. Looked up from germline, CDR1 is WNHNN and CDR2 is SYGVQD (reference sequence). This CDR3 reads CASSLRGGPGNEQYF. The CDR3 coding sequence is TGCGCCAGCAGCCTCAGAGGGGGTCCCGGGAACGAGCAGTACTTC.

The chain has TRBV6-1 and TRBJ2-5, with TRBD1 identical over 10 bases. Per the germline V gene, CDR1 is MNHNS and CDR2 is SASEGT. Trimming took 2 bases from V and 4 from J; bases not matched to a gene: 7. The CDR3 loop spans 16 amino acids. The CDR3 loop is CASSEMRDRGLETQYF. CDR3 DNA: TGTGCCAGCAGTGAAATGAGGGACAGGGGACTAGAGACCCAGTACTTC.

This clone was counted between two and nine times. The CDR3: CASSEGSSSTDTQYF. As DNA, the CDR3 is TGTGCCAGCAGTGAAGGGTCTAGCAGCACAGATACGCAGTATTTT. This rearrangement joins TRBV25-1 to TRBJ2-3; maybe TRBD2 (5 bases). Trimming pared 2 bases from V and 0 bases from J, leaving 9 bases between. The CDR3 consists of 15 residues. CDR1 and CDR2 from the germline V gene are MGHDK and SYGVNS.

This clone was seen more than once but under ten times. The chain carries TRBV15 and TRBJ2-5; maybe TRBD1 (5 bases). The CDR3 covers 14 residues. V was clipped by 3 bases and J by 1 base, with 9 bases between them. Per the germline V gene, CDR1 is LNHNV and CDR2 is YYDKDF (reference sequence). The CDR3 DNA sequence: TGTGCCACCAGCAGTGACAGTCCCCAAGAGACCCAGTACTTC. It yields the protein CATSSDSPQETQYF.

The rearrangement links TRBV19 to TRBJ2-1; D possibly corresponds to TRBD1 (7 bases). Trimming took off 7 bases at V and 4 bases at J, with 17 bases between the two ends. The CDR3 is 15 residues long. CDR1 and CDR2 (germline): LNHDA, SQIVND (reference sequence). The CDR3 sequence: CASKDGQGGYNEQFF. CDR3 DNA: TGTGCCAGTAAGGATGGGCAGGGGGGTTACAATGAGCAGTTCTTC.

This chain links TRBV15 with TRBJ2-7, with D unresolved. The V gene's germline CDR1 is LNHNV and CDR2 YYDKDF (reference sequence). The germline V and J ends were trimmed by 0 bases and 3 bases, with 9 bases remaining between them. The CDR3 contains 14 residues. The CDR3 DNA sequence: TGTGCCACCAGCAGAGATGGGCAGTTCTACGAGCAGTACTTC. Its protein is CATSRDGQFYEQYF.

The chain uses TRBV2 and TRBJ2-3, with 9 bases aligning to TRBD2. The V gene end was trimmed by 7 bases and the J gene end by 4 bases; junction bases not matched to a gene: 9. The CDR3 length is 15 residues. Germline values: CDR1 SNHLY, CDR2 FYNNEI. The CDR3 nucleotides are TGTGCCAGCACATCTAGCGGGGTATTAGCAGATACGCAGTATTTT. Protein: CASTSSGVLADTQYF.

This chain joins TRBV7-8 and TRBJ1-2, with 7 bases that match TRBD1. Germline V gene lookup returns CDR1 SGHVS and CDR2 FQNEAQ. The trim removed 6 bases at V and 4 bases at J, leaving 8 bases unmatched. CDR3 size: 14 residues. In nucleotides, the CDR3 is TGTGCCAGCAGGAGGGGGCGGCAAGGCTATGGCTACACCTTC. Protein: CASRRGRQGYGYTF. Full variable domain (missing parts from reference TRBV7-8 and TRBJ1-2): GAGVSQSPRYKVAKRGQDVALRCDPISGHVSLFWYQQALGQGPEFLTYFQNEAQLDKSGLPSDRFFAERPEGSVSTLKIQRTQQEDSAVYLCASRRGRQGYGYTFGSGTRLTVV.

The rearrangement links TRBV15 to TRBJ2-5; possible D gene TRBD2, 6 bases. V shed 9 bases and J shed 0 bases, with 14 bases lying between them. The germline V gene encodes CDR1 LNHNV and CDR2 YYDKDF (reference sequence). The CDR3 length is 14 residues. The CDR3 DNA reads TGTGCCACAACACCGGGGAGGAACCAAGAGACCCAGTACTTC. It translates to CATTPGRNQETQYF. The full variable domain, with the rest looked up from reference TRBV15 and TRBJ2-5, is DAMVIQNPRYQVTQFGKPVTLSCSQTLNHNVMYWYQQKSSQAPKLLFHYYDKDFNNEADTPDNFQSRRPNTSFCFLDIRSPGLGDTAMYLCATTPGRNQETQYFGPGTRLLVL.

This clone was seen only a few times. The chain recombines TRBV19 with TRBJ1-2; 7 positions agree with TRBD1. The CDR3 length is 13 residues. From germline, CDR1 is LNHDA and CDR2 SQIVND (reference sequence). The V and J ends lost 8 bases and 5 bases, in that order; junction bases with no gene match: 8. In DNA form, the CDR3 reads TGTGCCAGTGTCGACAGGGCGAAGTATGGCTACACCTTC. Its protein is CASVDRAKYGYTF.

The V call is TRBV7-2, the J call TRBJ1-1; D gene uncertain. V gave up 5 bases and J gave up 3 bases, with 10 bases separating them. CDR1 is SGHTA and CDR2 is FQGNSA in the germline V gene. The CDR3 length is 13 residues. The CDR3 DNA follows: TGTGCCAGCAGCCTCCAGCGGGACACTGAAGCTTTCTTT. This encodes CASSLQRDTEAFF.

The gene calls are TRBV30 and TRBJ1-2; 8 bases align to TRBD1. The germline CDR1 and CDR2 sequences are GTSNPN and SVGIG (reference sequence). V trimming: 5 bases; J trimming: 1 base; junction bases outside the gene matches: 0. The CDR3 is 12 residues long. The CDR3 loop reads CAWGQGNYGYTF. The CDR3 DNA sequence: TGTGCCTGGGGACAGGGTAACTATGGCTACACCTTC.

The rearrangement uses TRBV2 and TRBJ1-2, with D perhaps matching TRBD1 (6 bases). The CDR3 consists of 15 residues. Germline lookup yields CDR1 SNHLY and CDR2 FYNNEI. The V end was cut by 4 bases, the J end by 5 bases, with 17 bases between. The chain's CDR3 is CASSVRAGDGYGYTF. CDR3 nucleotides: TGTGCCAGCAGTGTTCGGGCAGGGGATGGGTATGGCTACACCTTC.

The rearrangement links TRBV5-4 to TRBJ2-3; TRBD2 aligns across 12 bases. The ends lost 1 base at V and 1 base at J; junction bases unmatched: 1. Per germline, CDR1 SGHNT and CDR2 YYREEE (reference sequence). The CDR3 spans 16 residues. CDR3 sequence reads: CASSLRLAGGTDTQYF. DNA of the CDR3: TGTGCCAGCAGCTTGAGACTAGCGGGGGGCACAGATACGCAGTATTTT.